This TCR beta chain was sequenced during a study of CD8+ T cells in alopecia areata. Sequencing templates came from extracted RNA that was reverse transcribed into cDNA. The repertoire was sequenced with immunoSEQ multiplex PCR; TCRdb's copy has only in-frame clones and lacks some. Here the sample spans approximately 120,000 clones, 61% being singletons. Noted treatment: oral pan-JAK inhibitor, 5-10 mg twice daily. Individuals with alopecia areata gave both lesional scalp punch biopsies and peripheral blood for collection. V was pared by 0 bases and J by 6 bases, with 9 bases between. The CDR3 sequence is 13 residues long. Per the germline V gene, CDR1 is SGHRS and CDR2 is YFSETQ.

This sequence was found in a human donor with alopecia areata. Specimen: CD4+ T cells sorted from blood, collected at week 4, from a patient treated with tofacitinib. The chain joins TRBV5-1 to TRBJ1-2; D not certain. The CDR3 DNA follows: TGCGCCAGCAGCTTGGCACATGACGATGGCTACACCTTC. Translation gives CASSLAHDDGYTF.